What follows describes a single T cell receptor (beta chain). Its antigen remains unidentified. V was pared by 2 bases and J by 2 bases, with 5 bases of the junction left unmatched. The CDR3 sequence is 16 residues long. CDR1 SGHRS and CDR2 YFSETQ come from the germline V gene. These data belong to a study of T cell responses to AZD1222 COVID-19 vaccine. Study-wide background: Both about-4-week and about-12-week second-dose recipients were combined. Study observations and caveats: Repertoires were obtained only post-peak T cell response. White British ancestry dominated among donors, who included more females, and clonal diversity was possibly underestimated. Increases in Spike-specific TCR breadth and depth were seen after two AZD1222 doses.

Profiled with immunoSEQ multiplex PCR; TCRdb holds only in-frame clones, not every one. Altogether more than 150,000 clones are present, approximately 92% being singletons, with the ten largest covering about 10%. The chain employs TRBV5-1 and TRBJ2-3; 10 bases agree with TRBD2. The sample here was peripheral blood, taken on day 0 of AZD1222 vaccination. The clonotype comes from an adult in good health. The CDR3 nucleotides read TGCGCCAGCAGCTTAGGGACTAGCGTTAACACAGATACGCAGTATTTT. Translating it yields CASSLGTSVNTDTQYF.